These 16 T cell receptor beta chains share one sample of origin, sequenced in a study of T cells after yellow fever vaccination. TCRdb recomputed calls from the 5' RACE reads with MiXCR, one row per CDR3 protein. This table holds about 300,000 distinct CDR3 sequences, approximately 7% found once. The sequencing used PBMCs, collected 35 to 50 days after the first yellow fever vaccination. The receptors were sampled from a man aged 18-30 years who received the YFV17D yellow fever vaccine.

This rearrangement joins TRBV5-5 to TRBJ1-2; tentatively, D is TRBD1 (5 bases). Trimming removed 0 bases from V and 8 bases from J, with 26 bases in between. Germline CDR1 is SGHKS and CDR2 is YYEKEE (reference sequence). The CDR3 has 18 residues. The CDR3 DNA follows: TGTGCCAGCAGCTTGGATTCCATTGCTACAGGCAGTTCTCGGGGCTACACCTTC. Protein: CASSLDSIATGSSRGYTF.

The sample holds a few counts of this clonotype. The chain couples TRBV3-1 to TRBJ1-1; D uncertain. The V end was cut by 1 base, the J end by 0 bases, with 6 bases between. The CDR3 extends over 14 amino acids. The germline gives CDR1 LGHDT, CDR2 YNNKEL (reference sequence). CDR3 sequence reads: CASSQGELNTEAFF. For the CDR3, the DNA is TGTGCCAGCAGCCAAGGAGAGCTGAACACTGAAGCTTTCTTT.

The chain uses TRBV12-3 or TRBV12-4 and TRBJ2-3; 8 bases map to TRBD1. V shed 5 bases, J shed 3 bases, and the junction held 4 bases outside the gene matches. CDR3 length equals 14 residues. The CDR3 DNA sequence: TGTGCCAGCAGTCCCAGGGGGCGTACAGATACGCAGTATTTT. Its translation is CASSPRGRTDTQYF.

This clonotype was detected a few times. V usage is TRBV6-1 and J usage is TRBJ1-3, with D maybe TRBD1 (6 bases). V gave up 6 bases and J gave up 0 bases, with 12 bases separating them. Germline-derived CDR1 and CDR2 are MNHNS and SASEGT. The CDR3 contains 15 residues. The CDR3 sequence is CASRPDSFSGNTIYF. The DNA for the CDR3 is TGTGCCAGCAGACCGGACAGCTTCTCTGGAAACACCATATATTTT.

The table lists this clonotype with a few counts. This chain uses TRBV5-1 with TRBJ2-2; D gene uncertain. The germline V gene encodes CDR1 SGHRS and CDR2 YFSETQ. Trimming took off 0 bases at V and 6 bases at J, with 12 bases between the two ends. CDR3 length: 15 amino acids. The CDR3 DNA follows: TGCGCCAGCAGCTTGGAAGGTACGGTCGCCGGGGAGCTGTTTTTT. Translating gives CASSLEGTVAGELFF. The whole variable domain, filled in from reference TRBV5-1 and TRBJ2-2, reads KAGVTQTPRYLIKTRGQQVTLSCSPISGHRSVSWYQQTPGQGLQFLFEYFSETQRNKGNFPGRFSGRQFSNSRSEMNVSTLELGDSALYLCASSLEGTVAGELFFGEGSRLTVL.

This clonotype was detected only a few times. This chain uses TRBV7-2 with TRBJ2-7, with 11 bases that match TRBD2. Germline CDR1 and CDR2: SGHTA and FQGNSA. The CDR3 spans 17 residues. The junction had 13 bases not matched to a gene; V was cut back by 5 bases and J by 4 bases. CDR3 sequence: CASSERKLAGVLYEQYF. The CDR3 region has the DNA TGTGCCAGCAGCGAGAGAAAACTAGCGGGGGTGCTATACGAGCAGTACTTC. Drawing the rest from reference TRBV7-2 and TRBJ2-7, the complete variable domain is GAGVSQSPSNKVTEKGKDVELRCDPISGHTALYWYRQSLGQGLEFLIYFQGNSAPDKSGLPSDRFSAERTGGSVSTLTIQRTQQEDSAVYLCASSERKLAGVLYEQYFGPGTRLTVT.

The gene calls are TRBV20-1 and TRBJ2-1; D might be TRBD1 (5 bases). The CDR3 runs 16 residues. Germline CDR1 is DFQATT and CDR2 is SNEGSKA (reference sequence). V shed 3 bases and J shed 0 bases, with 15 bases lying between them. In DNA, the CDR3 is TGCAGTGCTAGTTTACGGACAAGTAGCTCCTACAATGAGCAGTTCTTC. Amino acid sequence: CSASLRTSSSYNEQFF.

This clonotype was seen many times. The chain joins TRBV10-3 to TRBJ2-5; D is unresolved. Germline CDR1 reads ENHRY; CDR2 reads SYGVKD. V was shortened by 10 bases and J by 4 bases, with 13 bases between the two germline ends. The CDR3 runs 12 residues. Here the CDR3 reads CATEGEAETQYF. The CDR3 DNA sequence: TGTGCCACCGAAGGTGAAGCAGAGACCCAGTACTTC.

This clonotype was seen a few times. The V call is TRBV6-1, the J call TRBJ1-2; 9 bases match TRBD1. The ends lost 2 bases at V and 11 bases at J; junction bases unmatched: 6. There are 13 residues in the CDR3. CDR1 is MNHNS and CDR2 is SASEGT in the germline V gene. The CDR3 DNA sequence: TGTGCCAGCAGTGAAATACAGGGGGCGAGTTACACCTTC. It yields the protein CASSEIQGASYTF.

This clonotype was detected many times. The J gene is TRBJ1-2, the V gene TRBV7-6, with D possibly matching TRBD1 (6 bases). V was cut by 3 bases and J by 1 base, with 9 bases left in between. The CDR3 consists of 14 residues. Looked up from germline, CDR1 is SGHVS and CDR2 is FNYEAQ. CDR3 in amino acids: CASSLGHLNYGYTF. The CDR3 DNA is TGTGCCAGCAGCTTGGGACACCTTAACTATGGCTACACCTTC.

This clonotype was seen a handful of times. The chain links TRBV7-9 to TRBJ1-1; TRBD1 might be the D (6 bases). Trimming took 5 bases from V and 3 from J, leaving 13 bases between them. The CDR3 has 14 amino acids. Germline V gene data show CDR1 as SEHNR and CDR2 as FQNEAQ (reference sequence). The CDR3 protein is CASSAGVEDTEAFF. CDR3 DNA sequence: TGTGCCAGCAGCGCAGGGGTGGAAGACACTGAAGCTTTCTTT. Together with reference TRBV7-9 and TRBJ1-1, the CDR3 gives the full variable domain: DTGVSQNPRHKITKRGQNVTFRCDPISEHNRLYWYRQTLGQGPEFLTYFQNEAQLEKSRLLSDRFSAERPKGSFSTLEIQRTEQGDSAMYLCASSAGVEDTEAFFGQGTRLTVV.

The chain uses TRBV5-1 and TRBJ2-7, with 8 bases aligning to TRBD1. Germline lookup yields CDR1 SGHRS and CDR2 YFSETQ. J gave up 5 bases and V 0 bases, and 4 bases lay outside the gene matches. The CDR3 runs to 14 residues. The DNA of the CDR3 is TGCGCCAGCAGCTTGGGACAGGGGTTCGACGAGCAGTACTTC. Translated: CASSLGQGFDEQYF. Complete variable domain (other parts from reference TRBV5-1 and TRBJ2-7): KAGVTQTPRYLIKTRGQQVTLSCSPISGHRSVSWYQQTPGQGLQFLFEYFSETQRNKGNFPGRFSGRQFSNSRSEMNVSTLELGDSALYLCASSLGQGFDEQYFGPGTRLTVT.

The sample holds a few counts of this clonotype. This rearrangement joins TRBV4-1 to TRBJ1-5; weak D call: TRBD1 (6 bases). The CDR3 length is 15 residues. Germline V gene lookup returns CDR1 MGHRA and CDR2 YSYEKL. Trimming pared 4 bases from V and 0 bases from J, leaving 10 bases between. CDR3 region: CASSPRTDSNQPQHF. Here the CDR3 DNA reads TGCGCCAGCAGCCCTAGGACAGATAGCAATCAGCCCCAGCATTTT.

V gene TRBV14 combines with J gene TRBJ2-7; D not certain. CDR1 SGHDN and CDR2 FVKESK come from the germline V gene. The germline V and J ends were trimmed by 2 bases and 12 bases, with 14 bases remaining between them. CDR3 length equals 12 residues. CDR3 sequence reads: CASSQREARTYF. The CDR3 DNA reads as TGTGCCAGCAGCCAACGAGAGGCCAGGACGTACTTC.

CDR3 amino acids: CASSLAVAGELFF. As DNA, the CDR3 is TGTGCCAGCAGTTTAGCAGTGGCCGGGGAGCTGTTTTTT. The chain uses TRBV12-3 or TRBV12-4 and TRBJ2-2; D unclear. This CDR3 has 13 amino acids. V was shortened by 0 bases and J by 6 bases, with 5 bases between the two germline ends.

This clonotype was observed at least ten times. The chain uses TRBV4-1 and TRBJ2-7, with TRBD2 as a possible D gene (6 bases). This CDR3 comprises 15 residues. V dropped 1 base and J dropped 0 bases, with 10 bases sitting between them. Germline V CDR1 and CDR2: MGHRA, YSYEKL. For the CDR3, the DNA is TGCGCCAGCAGCCAAGGACTAGTGGTCTCCTACGAGCAGTACTTC. Translating it yields CASSQGLVVSYEQYF.